This TCR beta chain derives from a study of blood T cell repertoires in COVID-19. Study-level information: The samples span acute and convalescent COVID-19 from the United States, Italy and Spain. T cells, B-cell-depleted T cells, or PBMCs provided the cDNA or gDNA that served as material.

Unmatched junction bases numbered 9, after V lost 1 base and J lost 8 bases. The CDR3 is made up of 15 amino acids. Germline CDR1 and CDR2: LGHNA and YNFKEQ. As originally analysed: Cell counts per sample came from amplifying reference gene primers. Produced via immunoSEQ multiplex PCR; TCRdb's table is partial and in-frame only. Clonal size and the V and J genes are those of that table, whereas D and trimming came from the DNA. The repertoire holds around 190,000 clones, 70% to 90% seen once, with under 2% in the top ten. The source material was peripheral blood. V is TRBV4-2 and J is TRBJ1-2; TRBD1 matches at 8 bases. This clonotype was obtained from a man younger than 35 who had recovered from COVID-19. The CDR3 protein is CASSQVETGEDGYTF. The DNA for the CDR3 is TGTGCCAGCAGCCAAGTAGAGACAGGGGAAGACGGCTACACCTTC.